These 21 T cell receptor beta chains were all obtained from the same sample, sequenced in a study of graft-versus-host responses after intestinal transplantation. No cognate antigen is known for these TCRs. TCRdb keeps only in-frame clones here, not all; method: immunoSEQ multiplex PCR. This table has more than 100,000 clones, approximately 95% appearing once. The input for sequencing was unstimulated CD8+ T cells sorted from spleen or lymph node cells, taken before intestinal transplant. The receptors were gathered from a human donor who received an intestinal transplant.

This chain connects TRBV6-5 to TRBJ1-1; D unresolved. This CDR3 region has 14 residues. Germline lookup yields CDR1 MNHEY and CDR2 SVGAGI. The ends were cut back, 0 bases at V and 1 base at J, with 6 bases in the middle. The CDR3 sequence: CASSYSAGNTEAFF. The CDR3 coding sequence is TGTGCCAGCAGTTACTCCGCGGGGAACACTGAAGCTTTCTTT.

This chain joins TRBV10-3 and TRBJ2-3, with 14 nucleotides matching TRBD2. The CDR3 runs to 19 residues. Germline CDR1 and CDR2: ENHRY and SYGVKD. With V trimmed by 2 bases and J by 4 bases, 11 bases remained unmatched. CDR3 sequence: CAISEGPGGTSGSPDTQYF. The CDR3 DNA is TGTGCCATCAGTGAGGGACCGGGGGGGACTAGCGGGAGTCCAGATACGCAGTATTTT.

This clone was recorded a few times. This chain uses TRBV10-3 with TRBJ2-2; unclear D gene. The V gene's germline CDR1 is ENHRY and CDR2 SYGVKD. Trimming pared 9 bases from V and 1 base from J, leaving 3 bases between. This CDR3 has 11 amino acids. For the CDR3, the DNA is TGTGCCATAGGGAACACCGGGGAGCTGTTTTTT. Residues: CAIGNTGELFF.

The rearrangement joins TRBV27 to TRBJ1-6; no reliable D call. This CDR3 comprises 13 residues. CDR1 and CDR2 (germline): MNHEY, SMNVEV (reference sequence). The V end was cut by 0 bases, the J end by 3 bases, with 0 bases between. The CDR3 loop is CASSLSYNSPLHF. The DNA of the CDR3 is TGTGCCAGCAGTTTATCCTATAATTCACCCCTCCACTTT.

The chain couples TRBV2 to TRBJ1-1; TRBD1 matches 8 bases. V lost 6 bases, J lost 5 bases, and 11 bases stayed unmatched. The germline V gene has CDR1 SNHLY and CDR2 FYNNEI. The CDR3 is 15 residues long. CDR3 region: CASSFSGGAGTEAFF. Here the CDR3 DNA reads TGTGCCAGCAGCTTTTCAGGGGGCGCCGGGACTGAAGCTTTCTTT.

The CDR3 region has the DNA TGCGCCAGCAGCTTACAGGGGGATTGTCAGCCCCAGCATTTT. It specifies CASSLQGDCQPQHF. J is TRBJ1-5 and V is TRBV5-1; 8 bases are shared with TRBD1. V lost 2 bases to trimming and J lost 6 bases; unmatched junction nucleotides: 4. The CDR3 spans 14 residues. CDR1 is SGHRS, CDR2 YFSETQ, per germline.

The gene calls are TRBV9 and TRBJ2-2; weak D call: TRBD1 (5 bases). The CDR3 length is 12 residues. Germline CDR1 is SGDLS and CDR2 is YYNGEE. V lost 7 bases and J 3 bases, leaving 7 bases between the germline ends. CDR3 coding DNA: TGTGCCAGCGAAGGGGACACCGGGGAGCTGTTTTTT. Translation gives CASEGDTGELFF.

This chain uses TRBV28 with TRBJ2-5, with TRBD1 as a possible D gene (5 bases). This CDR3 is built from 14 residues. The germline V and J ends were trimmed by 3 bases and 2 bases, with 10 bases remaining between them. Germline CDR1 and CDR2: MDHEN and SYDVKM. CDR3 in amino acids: CASSFQGGQETQYF. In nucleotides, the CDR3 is TGTGCCAGCAGTTTCCAGGGTGGGCAAGAGACCCAGTACTTC. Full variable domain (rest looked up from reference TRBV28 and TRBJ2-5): DVKVTQSSRYLVKRTGEKVFLECVQDMDHENMFWYRQDPGLGLRLIYFSYDVKMKEKGDIPEGYSVSREKKERFSLILESASTNQTSMYLCASSFQGGQETQYFGPGTRLLVL.

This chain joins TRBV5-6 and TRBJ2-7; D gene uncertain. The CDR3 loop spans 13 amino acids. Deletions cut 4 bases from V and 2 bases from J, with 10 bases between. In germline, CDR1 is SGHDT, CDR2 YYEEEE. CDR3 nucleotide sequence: TGTGCCAGCAGCCCTGGGCCCGCCTACGAGCAGTACTTC. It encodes CASSPGPAYEQYF.

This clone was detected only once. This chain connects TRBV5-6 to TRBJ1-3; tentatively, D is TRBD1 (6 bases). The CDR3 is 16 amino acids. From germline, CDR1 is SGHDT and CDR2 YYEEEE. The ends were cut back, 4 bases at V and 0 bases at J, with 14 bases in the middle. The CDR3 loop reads CASSTGTSSSGNTIYF. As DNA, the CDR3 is TGTGCCAGCAGCACAGGGACGTCTAGCTCTGGAAACACCATATATTTT.

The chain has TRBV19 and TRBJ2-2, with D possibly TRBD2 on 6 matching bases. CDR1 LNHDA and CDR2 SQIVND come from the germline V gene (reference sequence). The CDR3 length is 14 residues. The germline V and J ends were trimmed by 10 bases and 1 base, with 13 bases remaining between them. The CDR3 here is CATKGRRNTGELFF. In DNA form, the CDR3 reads TGTGCCACTAAGGGGAGGCGGAACACCGGGGAGCTGTTTTTT. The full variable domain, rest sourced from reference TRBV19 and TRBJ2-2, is DGGITQSPKYLFRKEGQNVTLSCEQNLNHDAMYWYRQDPGQGLRLIYYSQIVNDFQKGDIAEGYSVSREKKESFPLTVTSAQKNPTAFYLCATKGRRNTGELFFGEGSRLTVL.

The CDR3 protein is CAISEETGAYNEQFF. The DNA for the CDR3 is TGTGCCATCAGTGAAGAGACAGGGGCCTACAATGAGCAGTTCTTC. The chain employs TRBV10-3 and TRBJ2-1; TRBD1 aligns across 8 bases. V dropped 3 bases and J dropped 2; count of bases not matched to a gene: 3. The V gene's germline CDR1 is ENHRY and CDR2 SYGVKD. The length of the CDR3 is 15 residues.

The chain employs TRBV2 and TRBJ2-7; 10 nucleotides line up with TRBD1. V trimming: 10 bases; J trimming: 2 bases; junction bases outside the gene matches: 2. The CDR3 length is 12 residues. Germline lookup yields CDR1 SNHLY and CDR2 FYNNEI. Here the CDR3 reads CAIGTGAYEQYF. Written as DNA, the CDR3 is TGTGCCATTGGGACAGGGGCCTACGAGCAGTACTTC.

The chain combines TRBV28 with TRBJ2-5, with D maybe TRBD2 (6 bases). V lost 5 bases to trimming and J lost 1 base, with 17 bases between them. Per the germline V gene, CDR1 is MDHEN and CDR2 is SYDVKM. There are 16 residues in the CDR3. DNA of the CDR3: TGTGCCAGCAGTCTCCTTTGGGGGAGGACCCAAGAGACCCAGTACTTC. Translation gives CASSLLWGRTQETQYF.

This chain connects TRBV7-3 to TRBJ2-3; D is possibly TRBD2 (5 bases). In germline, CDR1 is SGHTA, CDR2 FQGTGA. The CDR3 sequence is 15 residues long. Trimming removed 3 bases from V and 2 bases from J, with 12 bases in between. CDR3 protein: CASSFEDSDTDTQYF. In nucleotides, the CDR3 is TGTGCCAGCAGCTTCGAGGACTCCGACACAGATACGCAGTATTTT. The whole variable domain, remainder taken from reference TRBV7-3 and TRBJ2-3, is GAGVSQTPSNKVTEKGKYVELRCDPISGHTALYWYRQSLGQGPEFLIYFQGTGAADDSGLPNDRFFAVRPEGSVSTLKIQRTERGDSAVYLCASSFEDSDTDTQYFGPGTRLTVL.

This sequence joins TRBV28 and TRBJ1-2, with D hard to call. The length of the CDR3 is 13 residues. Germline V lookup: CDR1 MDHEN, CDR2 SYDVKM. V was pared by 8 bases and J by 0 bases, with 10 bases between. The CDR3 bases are TGTGCCAGCCGCGGAAGCTCTAACTATGGCTACACCTTC. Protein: CASRGSSNYGYTF.

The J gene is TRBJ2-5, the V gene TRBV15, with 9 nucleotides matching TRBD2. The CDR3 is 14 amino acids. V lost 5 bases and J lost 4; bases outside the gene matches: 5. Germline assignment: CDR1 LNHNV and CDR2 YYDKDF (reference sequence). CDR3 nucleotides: TGTGCCACCAGCCATAGCGGGAGAGGAGAGACCCAGTACTTC. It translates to CATSHSGRGETQYF.

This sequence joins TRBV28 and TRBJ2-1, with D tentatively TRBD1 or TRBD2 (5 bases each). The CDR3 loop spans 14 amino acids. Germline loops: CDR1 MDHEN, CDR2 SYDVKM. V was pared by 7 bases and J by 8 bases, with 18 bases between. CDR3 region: CASTTTFRGDEQFF. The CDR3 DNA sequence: TGTGCCAGCACCACTACATTTCGGGGCGATGAGCAGTTCTTC.

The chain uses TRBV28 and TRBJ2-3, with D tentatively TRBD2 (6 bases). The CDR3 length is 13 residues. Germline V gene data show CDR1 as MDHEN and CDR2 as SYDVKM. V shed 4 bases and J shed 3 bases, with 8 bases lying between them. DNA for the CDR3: TGTGCCAGCAGTTCAAGCGGGACAGATACGCAGTATTTT. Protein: CASSSSGTDTQYF.

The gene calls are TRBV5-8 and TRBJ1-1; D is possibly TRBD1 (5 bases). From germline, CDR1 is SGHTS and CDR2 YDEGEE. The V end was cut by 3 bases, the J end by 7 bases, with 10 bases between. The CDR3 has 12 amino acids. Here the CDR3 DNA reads TGTGCCAGCAGCTGGGGCGGGGTTGAAGCTTTCTTT. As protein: CASSWGGVEAFF.

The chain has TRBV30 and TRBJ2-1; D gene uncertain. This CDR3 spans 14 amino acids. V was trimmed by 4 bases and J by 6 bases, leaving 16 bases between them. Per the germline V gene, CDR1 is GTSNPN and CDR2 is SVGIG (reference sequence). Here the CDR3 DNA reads TGTGCCTGGAACCCCGCCCGAGTCGGCAATGAGCAGTTCTTC. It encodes CAWNPARVGNEQFF.